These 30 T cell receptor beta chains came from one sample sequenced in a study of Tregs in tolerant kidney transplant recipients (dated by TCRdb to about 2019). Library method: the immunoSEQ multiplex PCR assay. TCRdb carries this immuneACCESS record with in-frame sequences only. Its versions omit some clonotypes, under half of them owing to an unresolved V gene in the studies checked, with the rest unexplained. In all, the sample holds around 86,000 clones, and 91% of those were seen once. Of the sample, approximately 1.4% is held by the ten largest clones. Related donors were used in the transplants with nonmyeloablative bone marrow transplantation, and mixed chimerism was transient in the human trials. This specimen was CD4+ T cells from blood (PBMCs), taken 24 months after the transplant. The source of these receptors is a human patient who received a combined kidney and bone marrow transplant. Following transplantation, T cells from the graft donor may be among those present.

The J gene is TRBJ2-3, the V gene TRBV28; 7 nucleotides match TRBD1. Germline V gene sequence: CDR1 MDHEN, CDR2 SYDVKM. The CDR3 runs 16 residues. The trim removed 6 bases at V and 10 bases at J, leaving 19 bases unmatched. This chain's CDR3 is CASSPELGGGVGAQYF. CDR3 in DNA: TGTGCCAGCAGCCCAGAGTTAGGGGGCGGCGTAGGAGCGCAGTATTTT.

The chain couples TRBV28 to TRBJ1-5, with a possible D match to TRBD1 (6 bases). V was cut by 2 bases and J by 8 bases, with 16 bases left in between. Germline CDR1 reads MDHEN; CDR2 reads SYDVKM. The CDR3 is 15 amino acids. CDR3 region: CASSLPTGFSKPQHF. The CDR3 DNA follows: TGTGCCAGCAGTTTACCTACAGGGTTTAGCAAGCCCCAGCATTTT.

CDR3 protein: CASSRRRTSGGHEQYF. CDR3 DNA sequence: TGTGCCAGCAGCCGCAGACGGACTAGCGGGGGCCACGAGCAGTACTTC. The rearrangement uses TRBV4-2 and TRBJ2-7, with 13 positions matching TRBD2. Trimming cost V 4 bases and J 5 bases; bases outside gene matches: 8. The CDR3 spans 16 residues. The germline gives CDR1 LGHNA, CDR2 YNFKEQ.

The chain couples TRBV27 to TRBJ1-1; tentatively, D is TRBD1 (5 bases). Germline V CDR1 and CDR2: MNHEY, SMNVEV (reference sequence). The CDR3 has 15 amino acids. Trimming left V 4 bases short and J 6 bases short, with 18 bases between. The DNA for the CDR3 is TGTGCCAGCAGTTCTCCCTCGGGGGGAGCCCCTGAAGCTTTCTTT. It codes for CASSSPSGGAPEAFF.

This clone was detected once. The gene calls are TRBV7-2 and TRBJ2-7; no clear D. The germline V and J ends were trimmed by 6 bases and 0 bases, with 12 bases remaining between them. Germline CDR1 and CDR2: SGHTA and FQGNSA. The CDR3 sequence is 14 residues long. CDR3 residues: CASRFPPSSYEQYF. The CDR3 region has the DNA TGTGCCAGCAGATTTCCCCCGAGCTCCTACGAGCAGTACTTC.

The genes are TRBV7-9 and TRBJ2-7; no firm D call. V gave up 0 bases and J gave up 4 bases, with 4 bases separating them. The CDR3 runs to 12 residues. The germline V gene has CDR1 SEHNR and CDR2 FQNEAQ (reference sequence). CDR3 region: CASSLAQYEQYF. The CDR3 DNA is TGTGCCAGCAGCTTAGCGCAGTACGAGCAGTACTTC.

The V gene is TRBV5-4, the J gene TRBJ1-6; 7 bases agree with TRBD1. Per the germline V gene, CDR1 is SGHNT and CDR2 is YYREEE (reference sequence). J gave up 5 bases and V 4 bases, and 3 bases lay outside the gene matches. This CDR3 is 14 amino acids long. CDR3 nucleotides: TGTGCCAGCAGCATCAGGGGGGATAATTCACCCCTCCACTTT. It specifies CASSIRGDNSPLHF.

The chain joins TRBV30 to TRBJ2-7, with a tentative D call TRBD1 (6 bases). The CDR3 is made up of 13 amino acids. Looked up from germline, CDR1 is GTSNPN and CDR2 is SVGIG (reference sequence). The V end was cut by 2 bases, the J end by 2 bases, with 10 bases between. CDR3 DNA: TGTGCCTGGAGTTCCGGGACACCCTACGAGCAGTACTTC. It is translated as CAWSSGTPYEQYF.

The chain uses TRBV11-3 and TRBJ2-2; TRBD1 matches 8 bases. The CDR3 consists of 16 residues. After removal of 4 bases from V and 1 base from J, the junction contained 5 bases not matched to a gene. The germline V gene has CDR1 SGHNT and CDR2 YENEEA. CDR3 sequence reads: CASSSQGAQNTGELFF. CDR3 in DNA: TGTGCCAGCAGCTCCCAGGGGGCGCAGAACACCGGGGAGCTGTTTTTT.

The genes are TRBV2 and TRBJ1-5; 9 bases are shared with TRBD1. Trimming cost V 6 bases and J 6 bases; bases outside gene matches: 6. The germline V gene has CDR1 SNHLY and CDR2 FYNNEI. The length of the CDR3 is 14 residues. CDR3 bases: TGTGCCAGCAGAGGAACAGGGGGCAGTCAGCCCCAGCATTTT. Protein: CASRGTGGSQPQHF.

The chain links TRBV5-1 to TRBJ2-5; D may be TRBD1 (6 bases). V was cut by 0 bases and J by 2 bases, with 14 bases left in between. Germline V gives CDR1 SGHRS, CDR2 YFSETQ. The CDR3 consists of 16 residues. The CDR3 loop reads CASSLALQGPQETQYF. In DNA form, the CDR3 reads TGCGCCAGCAGCTTGGCCCTACAGGGTCCACAAGAGACCCAGTACTTC. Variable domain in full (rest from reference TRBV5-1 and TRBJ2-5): KAGVTQTPRYLIKTRGQQVTLSCSPISGHRSVSWYQQTPGQGLQFLFEYFSETQRNKGNFPGRFSGRQFSNSRSEMNVSTLELGDSALYLCASSLALQGPQETQYFGPGTRLLVL.

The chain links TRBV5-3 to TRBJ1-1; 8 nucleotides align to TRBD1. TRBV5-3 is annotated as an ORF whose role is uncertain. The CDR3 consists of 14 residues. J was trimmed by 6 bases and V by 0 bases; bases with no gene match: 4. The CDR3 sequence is CARSLASGGSEAFF. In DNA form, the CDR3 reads TGTGCCAGAAGCTTGGCTTCAGGGGGCTCTGAAGCTTTCTTT.

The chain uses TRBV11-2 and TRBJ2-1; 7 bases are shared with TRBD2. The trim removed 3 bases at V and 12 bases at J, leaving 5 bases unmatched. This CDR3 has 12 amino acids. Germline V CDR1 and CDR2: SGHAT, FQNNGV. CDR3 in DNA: TGTGCCAGCAGCTTCTCTGGGGGGGGGCAGTTCTTC. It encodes CASSFSGGGQFF.

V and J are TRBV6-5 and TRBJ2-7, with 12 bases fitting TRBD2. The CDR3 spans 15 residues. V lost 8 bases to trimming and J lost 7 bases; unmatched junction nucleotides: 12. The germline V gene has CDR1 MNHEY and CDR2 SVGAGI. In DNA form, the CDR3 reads TGTGCCAGCGCTCTCCCTGGACTAGCGGGGATGGAGCAGTACTTC. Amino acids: CASALPGLAGMEQYF.

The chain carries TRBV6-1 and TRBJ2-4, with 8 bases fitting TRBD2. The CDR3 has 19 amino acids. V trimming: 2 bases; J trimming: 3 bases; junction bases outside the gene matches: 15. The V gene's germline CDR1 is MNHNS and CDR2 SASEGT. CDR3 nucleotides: TGTGCCAGCAGTGAATTGGCGGGAGGAGCCTCTGGGGGCAAAAACATTCAGTACTTC. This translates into CASSELAGGASGGKNIQYF.

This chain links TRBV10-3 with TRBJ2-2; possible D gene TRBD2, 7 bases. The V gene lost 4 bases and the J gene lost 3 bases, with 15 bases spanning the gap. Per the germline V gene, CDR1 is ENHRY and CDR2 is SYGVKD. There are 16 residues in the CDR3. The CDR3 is CAISVAGGQDTGELFF. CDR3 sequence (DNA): TGTGCCATCAGTGTTGCCGGGGGGCAGGACACCGGGGAGCTGTTTTTT.

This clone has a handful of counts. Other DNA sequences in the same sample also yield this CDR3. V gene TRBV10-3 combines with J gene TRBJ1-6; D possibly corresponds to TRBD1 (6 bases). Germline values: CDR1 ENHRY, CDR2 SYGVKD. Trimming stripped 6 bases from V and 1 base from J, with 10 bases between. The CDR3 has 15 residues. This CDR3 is CAIRQGASYNSPLHF. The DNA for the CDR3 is TGTGCCATCAGACAGGGAGCATCCTATAATTCACCCCTCCACTTT.

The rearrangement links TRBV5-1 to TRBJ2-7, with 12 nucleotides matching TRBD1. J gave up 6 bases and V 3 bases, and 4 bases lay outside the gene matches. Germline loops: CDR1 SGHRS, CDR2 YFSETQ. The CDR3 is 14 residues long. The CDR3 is CASSSWGQGAEQYF. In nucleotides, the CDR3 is TGCGCCAGCAGCTCATGGGGACAGGGGGCCGAGCAGTACTTC.

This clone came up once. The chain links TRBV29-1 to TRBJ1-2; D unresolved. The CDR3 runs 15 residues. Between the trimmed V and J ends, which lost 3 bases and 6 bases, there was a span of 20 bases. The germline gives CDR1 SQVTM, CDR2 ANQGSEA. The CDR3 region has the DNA TGCAGCGTTGAGAAAGGGTCCCGGGATATAGATGGCTACACCTTC. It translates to CSVEKGSRDIDGYTF.

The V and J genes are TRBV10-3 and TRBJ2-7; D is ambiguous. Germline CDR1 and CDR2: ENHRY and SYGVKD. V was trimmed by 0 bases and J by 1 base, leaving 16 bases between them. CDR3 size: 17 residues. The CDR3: CAISESSWPATSYEQYF. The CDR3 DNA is TGTGCCATCAGTGAGTCGAGCTGGCCCGCGACATCCTACGAGCAGTACTTC.

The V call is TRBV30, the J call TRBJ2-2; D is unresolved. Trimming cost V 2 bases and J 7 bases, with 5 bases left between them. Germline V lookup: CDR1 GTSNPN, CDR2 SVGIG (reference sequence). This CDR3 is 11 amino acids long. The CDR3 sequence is CAWSLNGELFF. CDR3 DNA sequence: TGTGCCTGGAGTCTAAACGGGGAGCTGTTTTTT.

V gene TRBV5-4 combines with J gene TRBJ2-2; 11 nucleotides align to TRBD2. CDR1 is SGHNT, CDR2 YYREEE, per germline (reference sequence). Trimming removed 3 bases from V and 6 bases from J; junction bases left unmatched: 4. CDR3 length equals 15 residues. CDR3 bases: TGTGCCAGCAGCTCTAGCGGGAGGAGTGCCGGGGAGCTGTTTTTT. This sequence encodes CASSSSGRSAGELFF.

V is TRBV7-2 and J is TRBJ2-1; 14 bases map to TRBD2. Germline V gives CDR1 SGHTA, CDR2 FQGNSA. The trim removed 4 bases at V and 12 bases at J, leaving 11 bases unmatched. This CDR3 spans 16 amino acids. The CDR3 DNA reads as TGTGCCAGCAGCTCAGAGGGACTAGCGGGGGATATTGGGCAGTTCTTC. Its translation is CASSSEGLAGDIGQFF.

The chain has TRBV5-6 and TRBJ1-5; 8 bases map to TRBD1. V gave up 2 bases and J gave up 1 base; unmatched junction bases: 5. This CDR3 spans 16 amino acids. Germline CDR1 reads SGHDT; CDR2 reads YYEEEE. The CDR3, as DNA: TGTGCCAGCAGCTTTGGACAGGGATCAAGCAATCAGCCCCAGCATTTT. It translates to CASSFGQGSSNQPQHF.

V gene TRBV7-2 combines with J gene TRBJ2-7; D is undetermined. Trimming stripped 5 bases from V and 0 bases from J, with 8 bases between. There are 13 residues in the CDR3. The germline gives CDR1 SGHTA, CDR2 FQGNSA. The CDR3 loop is CASSARSSYEQYF. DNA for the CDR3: TGTGCCAGCAGCGCGAGGAGCTCCTACGAGCAGTACTTC.

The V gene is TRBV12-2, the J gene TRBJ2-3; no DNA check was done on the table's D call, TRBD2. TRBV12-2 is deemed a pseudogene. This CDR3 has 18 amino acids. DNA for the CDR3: TGTGCAAGTCGCTTAGGAAAGGGACTAGCGGTCACTGGGGATACGCAGTATTTT. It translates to CASRLGKGLAVTGDTQYF.

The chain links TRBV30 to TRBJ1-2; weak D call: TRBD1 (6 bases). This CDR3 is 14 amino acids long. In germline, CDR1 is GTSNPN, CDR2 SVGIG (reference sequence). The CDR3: CGAIAGASNYGYTF. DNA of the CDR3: TGTGGAGCCATCGCAGGGGCTTCTAACTATGGCTACACCTTC.

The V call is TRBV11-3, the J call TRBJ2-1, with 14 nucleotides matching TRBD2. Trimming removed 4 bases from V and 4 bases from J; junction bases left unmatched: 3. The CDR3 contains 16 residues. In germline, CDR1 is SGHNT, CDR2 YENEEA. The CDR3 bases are TGTGCCAGCAGCTCCGGGACTAGCGGGGGATACAATGAGCAGTTCTTC. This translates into CASSSGTSGGYNEQFF. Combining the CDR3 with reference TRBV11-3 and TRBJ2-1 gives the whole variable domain EAGVVQSPRYKIIEKKQPVAFWCNPISGHNTLYWYLQNLGQGPELLIRYENEEAVDDSQLPKDRFSAERLKGVDSTLKIQPAELGDSAVYLCASSSGTSGGYNEQFFGPGTRLTVL.

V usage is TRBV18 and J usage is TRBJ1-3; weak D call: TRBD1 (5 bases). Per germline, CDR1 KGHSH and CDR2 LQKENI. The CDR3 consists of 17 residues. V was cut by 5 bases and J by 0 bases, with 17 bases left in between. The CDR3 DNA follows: TGTGCCAGCTCAGCCAAACTCGACAGAAACTCTGGAAACACCATATATTTT. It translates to CASSAKLDRNSGNTIYF.

The CDR3 coding sequence is TGTGCCAGCAGCTTAGCAGGACAGGGACGTGGCTACACCTTC. Translation: CASSLAGQGRGYTF. This rearrangement joins TRBV7-9 to TRBJ1-2; 8 bases line up with TRBD1. The CDR3 length is 14 residues. With 0 bases clipped from V and 7 bases from J, the junction kept 4 bases outside the gene matches. Germline CDR1 SEHNR, CDR2 FQNEAQ (reference sequence). The full variable domain, its missing parts supplied by reference TRBV7-9 and TRBJ1-2, is DTGVSQNPRHKITKRGQNVTFRCDPISEHNRLYWYRQTLGQGPEFLTYFQNEAQLEKSRLLSDRFSAERPKGSFSTLEIQRTEQGDSAMYLCASSLAGQGRGYTFGSGTRLTVV.